The 17 T cell receptor beta chains below come from one sample, sequenced in a study of shared clonotypes between healthy human individuals. Method: immunoSEQ multiplex PCR; TCRdb's copy keeps in-frame clones and lacks some. The data show 660,000 or so clones, 95% to 96% seen once. Naive CD8 cells comprised CD45RO-negative, CCR7-positively selected cells, excluding terminally differentiated effector memory CD45RA+ cells. The sequenced material came from naive CD8+ T cells sorted from blood. The receptors here all came from a woman aged 25-40 years in good health.

The chain uses TRBV7-9 and TRBJ1-2; no definite D call. The V gene lost 3 bases and the J gene lost 6 bases, with 11 bases spanning the gap. Per germline, CDR1 SEHNR and CDR2 FQNEAQ (reference sequence). The CDR3 is 13 residues long. The CDR3 protein is CASSFSSSHGYTF. CDR3 nucleotide sequence: TGTGCCAGCAGCTTTTCTTCGAGCCATGGCTACACCTTC. The full variable domain, rest sourced from reference TRBV7-9 and TRBJ1-2, is DTGVSQNPRHKITKRGQNVTFRCDPISEHNRLYWYRQTLGQGPEFLTYFQNEAQLEKSRLLSDRFSAERPKGSFSTLEIQRTEQGDSAMYLCASSFSSSHGYTFGSGTRLTVV.

This chain joins TRBV10-3 and TRBJ2-7, with 7 bases lining up with TRBD1. Germline loops: CDR1 ENHRY, CDR2 SYGVKD. The V gene end was trimmed by 8 bases and the J gene end by 3 bases; junction bases not matched to a gene: 10. The CDR3 loop spans 14 amino acids. The CDR3 coding sequence is TGTGCCATCGTAGACCCGGGACAGAACTACGAGCAGTACTTC. It translates to CAIVDPGQNYEQYF.

The chain joins TRBV11-2 to TRBJ2-7; 13 positions match TRBD2. The CDR3 is made up of 14 amino acids. The J segment lost 4 bases and the V segment lost 6 bases, leaving 3 bases of the junction unmatched. Germline V gene lookup returns CDR1 SGHAT and CDR2 FQNNGV. This chain's CDR3 is CASRGLAGAYEQYF. DNA for the CDR3: TGTGCCAGCAGAGGACTAGCGGGAGCGTACGAGCAGTACTTC.

This chain connects TRBV28 to TRBJ2-3; 8 positions agree with TRBD2. V lost 5 bases and J lost 0; bases outside the gene matches: 7. Germline V gene sequence: CDR1 MDHEN, CDR2 SYDVKM. There are 16 residues in the CDR3. CDR3 amino acids: CASSPLAATSTDTQYF. The CDR3 bases are TGTGCCAGCAGTCCACTAGCGGCAACAAGCACAGATACGCAGTATTTT.

This chain links TRBV6-5 with TRBJ1-2; TRBD1 agrees at 7 bases. This CDR3 region has 13 residues. V shed 3 bases, J shed 13 bases, and the junction held 11 bases outside the gene matches. Germline V gives CDR1 MNHEY, CDR2 SVGAGI. CDR3 region: CASSYGQAYLRTF. In nucleotides, the CDR3 is TGTGCCAGCAGTTATGGACAGGCCTACCTTCGCACCTTC.

On this clone itself: The same CDR3 can be traced to other DNA sequences in this sample. The rearrangement joins TRBV30 to TRBJ1-1, with D perhaps matching TRBD1 (5 bases). Deletions cut 0 bases from V and 3 bases from J, with 5 bases between. CDR1 is GTSNPN, CDR2 SVGIG, per germline (reference sequence). The CDR3 length is 12 residues. For the CDR3, the DNA is TGTGCCTGGAGTGTACAGGACACTGAAGCTTTCTTT. This codes for CAWSVQDTEAFF.

The chain combines TRBV7-8 with TRBJ2-1, with 11 bases matching TRBD2. In germline, CDR1 is SGHVS, CDR2 FQNEAQ. V lost 4 bases, J lost 0 bases, and 14 bases stayed unmatched. The CDR3 covers 20 residues. The CDR3 region has the DNA TGTGCCAGCAGCTCCCCCTCCGGGACTAGCGGTTTTTCCTCCTACAATGAGCAGTTCTTC. It yields the protein CASSSPSGTSGFSSYNEQFF.

CDR3 sequence reads: CASSLRAGTSGYGPTYEQYF. CDR3 DNA: TGTGCCAGCAGCTTAAGGGCGGGGACTAGCGGGTACGGGCCCACCTACGAGCAGTACTTC. This sequence joins TRBV7-8 and TRBJ2-7; 12 nucleotides line up with TRBD2. CDR1 SGHVS and CDR2 FQNEAQ come from the germline V gene. V dropped 2 bases and J dropped 2; count of bases not matched to a gene: 16. The CDR3 has 20 residues.

The chain combines TRBV25-1 with TRBJ2-7; D is perhaps TRBD2 (5 bases). There are 15 residues in the CDR3. V gave up 4 bases and J gave up 7 bases, with 20 bases separating them. Germline V gene sequence: CDR1 MGHDK, CDR2 SYGVNS. CDR3 amino acids: CASSARVTGTKEQYF. In DNA, the CDR3 is TGTGCCAGCAGTGCCAGAGTGACGGGAACCAAGGAGCAGTACTTC.

The CDR3 DNA reads as TGCGCCAGCAGCCACGGATCCCCCGGGGAGCAGTTCTTC. Amino acid sequence: CASSHGSPGEQFF. The chain uses TRBV4-1 and TRBJ2-1; D is unclear. This CDR3 comprises 13 residues. Trimming cost V 3 bases and J 10 bases, with 13 bases left between them. The germline gives CDR1 MGHRA, CDR2 YSYEKL.

This chain's CDR3 is CASSFEFGRLYPTNEQYF. DNA of the CDR3: TGTGCCAGCAGCTTTGAATTCGGGAGGCTATACCCTACGAACGAGCAGTACTTC. The chain combines TRBV7-3 with TRBJ2-7; TRBD2 matches at 7 bases. Germline trimming cut 3 bases from V and 5 bases from J; bases unmatched to any gene: 19. The CDR3 is made up of 18 amino acids. Germline CDR1 SGHTA, CDR2 FQGTGA.

The CDR3 DNA reads as TGCGCCAGCAGCTTTGAGGACGAGCAGTACTTC. Protein product: CASSFEDEQYF. The chain links TRBV5-1 to TRBJ2-7, with unresolved D. The V end was cut by 2 bases, the J end by 5 bases, with 5 bases between. This CDR3 comprises 11 residues. Germline-derived CDR1 and CDR2 are SGHRS and YFSETQ.

J is TRBJ1-1 and V is TRBV9; 8 bases map to TRBD1. The CDR3 spans 14 residues. The germline V gene encodes CDR1 SGDLS and CDR2 YYNGEE. V gave up 0 bases and J gave up 5 bases; unmatched junction bases: 3. DNA for the CDR3: TGTGCCAGCAGCGTAGGGACAGGGTGGACTGAAGCTTTCTTT. This codes for CASSVGTGWTEAFF.

The chain uses TRBV7-9 and TRBJ2-7; D ambiguous. V was trimmed by 2 bases and J by 2 bases, leaving 10 bases between them. The CDR3 is 14 residues long. CDR1 and CDR2 (germline): SEHNR, FQNEAQ (reference sequence). CDR3 region: CASSLIQVPYEQYF. In DNA form, the CDR3 reads TGTGCCAGCAGCTTAATCCAGGTTCCCTACGAGCAGTACTTC.

The gene calls are TRBV6-5 and TRBJ2-1; TRBD1 might be the D (5 bases). This CDR3 region has 14 residues. Germline V lookup: CDR1 MNHEY, CDR2 SVGAGI. V was clipped by 2 bases and J by 5 bases, with 10 bases between them. CDR3 sequence reads: CASSYGALDNEQFF. CDR3 nucleotide sequence: TGTGCCAGCAGTTACGGGGCTCTTGACAATGAGCAGTTCTTC.

V gene TRBV2 combines with J gene TRBJ2-4, with 10 bases aligning to TRBD2. The CDR3 has 14 amino acids. Germline values: CDR1 SNHLY, CDR2 FYNNEI. Unmatched junction bases numbered 6, after V lost 6 bases and J lost 7 bases. The CDR3 is CASSPSGSMNIQYF. In DNA form, the CDR3 reads TGTGCCAGCAGCCCTAGCGGGAGTATGAACATTCAGTACTTC.

The chain recombines TRBV7-9 with TRBJ2-5; D not resolved. Per germline, CDR1 SEHNR and CDR2 FQNEAQ (reference sequence). V lost 5 bases to trimming and J lost 7 bases, with 11 bases between them. CDR3 length: 12 residues. The CDR3, as DNA: TGTGCCAGCAGCCTTGTCGTCGGGACCCAGTACTTC. Translated, it gives CASSLVVGTQYF.